This TCR beta chain was obtained from a study of blood T cell repertoires in COVID-19. Study overall: PBMCs, B-cell-depleted T cells, or T cells provided the cDNA or gDNA that made up the material.

Only in-frame clones appear in the TCRdb table, and some are missing; sequencing was by immunoSEQ multiplex PCR. The sample holds around 300,000 clones, 87% seen once. CDR3 length: 19 residues. Trimming cost V 0 bases and J 7 bases; bases outside gene matches: 16. Per the germline V gene, CDR1 is LGHNA and CDR2 is YNFKEQ. Participant-reported clinical history was the basis for cohort assignment. Two negative PCRs, clearance, or symptom resolution had been documented for recovered Cohort 3 donors. The sequence came from a woman aged 40 to 50 who had recovered from COVID-19. The sample was PBMCs or T cells enriched from blood (not recorded which). The chain joins TRBV4-2 to TRBJ2-7, with 12 positions matching TRBD1. The CDR3 DNA reads TGTGCCAGCAGCCAAGATCACATAGCCCTCCGGGACAGGGGGCTGGAGCAGTACTTC. Residues: CASSQDHIALRDRGLEQYF.